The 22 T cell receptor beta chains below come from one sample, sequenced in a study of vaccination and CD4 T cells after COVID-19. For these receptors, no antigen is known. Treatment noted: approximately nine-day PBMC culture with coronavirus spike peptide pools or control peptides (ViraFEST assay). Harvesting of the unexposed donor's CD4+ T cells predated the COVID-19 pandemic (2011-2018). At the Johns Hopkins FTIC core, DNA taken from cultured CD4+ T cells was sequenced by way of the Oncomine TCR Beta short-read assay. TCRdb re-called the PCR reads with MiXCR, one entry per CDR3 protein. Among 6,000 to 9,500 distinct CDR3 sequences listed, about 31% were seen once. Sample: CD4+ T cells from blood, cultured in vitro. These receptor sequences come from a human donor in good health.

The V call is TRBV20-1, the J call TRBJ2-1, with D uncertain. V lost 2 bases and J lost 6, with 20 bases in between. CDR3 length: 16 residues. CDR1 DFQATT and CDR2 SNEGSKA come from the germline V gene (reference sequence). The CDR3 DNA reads TGCAGTGCTAGACTCCCCGCCAGAGTAACCGGCAATGAGCAGTTCTTC. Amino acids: CSARLPARVTGNEQFF.

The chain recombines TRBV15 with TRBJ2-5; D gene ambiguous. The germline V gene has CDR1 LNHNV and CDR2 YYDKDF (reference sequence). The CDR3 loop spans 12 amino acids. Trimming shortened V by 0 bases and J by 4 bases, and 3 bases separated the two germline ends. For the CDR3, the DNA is TGTGCCACCAGCAGAGATACAGAGACCCAGTACTTC. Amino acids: CATSRDTETQYF.

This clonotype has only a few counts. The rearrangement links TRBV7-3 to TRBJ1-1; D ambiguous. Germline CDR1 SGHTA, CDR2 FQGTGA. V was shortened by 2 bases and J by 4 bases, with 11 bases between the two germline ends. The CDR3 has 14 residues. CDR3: CASSLSQRATEAFF. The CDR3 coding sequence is TGTGCCAGCAGCTTATCTCAAAGGGCCACTGAAGCTTTCTTT.

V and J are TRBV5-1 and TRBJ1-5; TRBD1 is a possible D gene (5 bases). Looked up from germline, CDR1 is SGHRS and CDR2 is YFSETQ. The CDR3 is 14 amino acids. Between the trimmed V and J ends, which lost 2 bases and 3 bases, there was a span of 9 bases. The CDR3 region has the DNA TGCGCCAGCAGCTTAACAGGAGACAATCAGCCCCAGCATTTT. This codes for CASSLTGDNQPQHF.

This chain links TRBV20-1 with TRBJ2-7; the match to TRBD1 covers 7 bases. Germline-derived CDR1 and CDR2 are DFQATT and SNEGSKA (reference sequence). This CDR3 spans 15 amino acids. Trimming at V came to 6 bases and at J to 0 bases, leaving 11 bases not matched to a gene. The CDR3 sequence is CSANPGTESSYEQYF. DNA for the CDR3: TGCAGTGCCAACCCCGGGACAGAGAGCTCCTACGAGCAGTACTTC.

The CDR3 sequence is CASRNTEAFF. The CDR3 region has the DNA TGTGCCAGCAGAAACACTGAAGCTTTCTTT. The chain is built from TRBV6-1 and TRBJ1-1, with D uncertain. Trimming cost V 6 bases and J 2 bases, with 1 base left between them. Germline V gives CDR1 MNHNS, CDR2 SASEGT. The CDR3 extends over 10 amino acids.

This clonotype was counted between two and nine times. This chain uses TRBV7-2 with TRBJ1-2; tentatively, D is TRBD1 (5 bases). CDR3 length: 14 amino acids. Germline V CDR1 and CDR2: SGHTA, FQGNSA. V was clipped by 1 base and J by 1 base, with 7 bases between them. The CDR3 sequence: CASSLGTLNYGYTF. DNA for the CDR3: TGTGCCAGCAGCTTAGGGACACTTAACTATGGCTACACCTTC.

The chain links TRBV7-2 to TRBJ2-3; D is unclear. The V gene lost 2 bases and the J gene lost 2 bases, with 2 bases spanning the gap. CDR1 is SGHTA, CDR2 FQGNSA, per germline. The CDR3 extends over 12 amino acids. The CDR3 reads CASSLSTDTQYF. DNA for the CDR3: TGTGCCAGCAGCTTATCCACAGATACGCAGTATTTT.

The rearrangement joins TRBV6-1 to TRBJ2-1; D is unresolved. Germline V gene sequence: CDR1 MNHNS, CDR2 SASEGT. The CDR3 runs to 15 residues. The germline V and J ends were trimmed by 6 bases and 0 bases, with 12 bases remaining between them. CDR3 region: CASSSGSSSYNEQFF. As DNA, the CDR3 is TGTGCCAGCAGCTCTGGATCGAGCTCCTACAATGAGCAGTTCTTC.

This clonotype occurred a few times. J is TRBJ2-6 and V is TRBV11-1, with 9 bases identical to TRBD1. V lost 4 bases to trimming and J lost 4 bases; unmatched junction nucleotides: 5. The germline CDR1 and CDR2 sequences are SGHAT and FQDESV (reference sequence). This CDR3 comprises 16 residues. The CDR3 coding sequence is TGTGCCAGCAGCTCGGACAGGGGAGCAGGGGCCAACGTCCTGACTTTC. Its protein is CASSSDRGAGANVLTF.

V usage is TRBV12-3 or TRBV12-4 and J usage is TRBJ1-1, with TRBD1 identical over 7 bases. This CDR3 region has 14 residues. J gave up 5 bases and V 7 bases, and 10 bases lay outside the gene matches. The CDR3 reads CASTKQGVGTEAFF. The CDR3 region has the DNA TGTGCCAGCACTAAGCAGGGGGTCGGGACTGAAGCTTTCTTT.

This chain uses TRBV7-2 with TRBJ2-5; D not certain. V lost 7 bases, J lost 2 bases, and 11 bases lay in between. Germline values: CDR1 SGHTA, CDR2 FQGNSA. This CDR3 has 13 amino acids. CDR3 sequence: CASTDGVQETQYF. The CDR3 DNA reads TGTGCCAGCACAGACGGAGTACAAGAGACCCAGTACTTC.

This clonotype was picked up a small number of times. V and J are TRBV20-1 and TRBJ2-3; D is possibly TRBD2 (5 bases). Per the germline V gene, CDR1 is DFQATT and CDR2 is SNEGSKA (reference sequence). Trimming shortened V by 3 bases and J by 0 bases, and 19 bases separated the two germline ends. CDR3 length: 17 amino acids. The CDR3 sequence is CSASAQLVSHSTDTQYF. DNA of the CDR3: TGCAGTGCTAGTGCCCAACTAGTTTCCCATAGCACAGATACGCAGTATTTT.

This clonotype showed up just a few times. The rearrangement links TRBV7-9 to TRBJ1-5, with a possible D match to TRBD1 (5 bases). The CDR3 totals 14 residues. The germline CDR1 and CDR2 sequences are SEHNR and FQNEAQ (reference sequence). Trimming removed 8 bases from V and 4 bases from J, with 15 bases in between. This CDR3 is CASSPQGSNQPQHF. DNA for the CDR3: TGTGCCAGCTCCCCCCAGGGTTCTAATCAGCCCCAGCATTTT.

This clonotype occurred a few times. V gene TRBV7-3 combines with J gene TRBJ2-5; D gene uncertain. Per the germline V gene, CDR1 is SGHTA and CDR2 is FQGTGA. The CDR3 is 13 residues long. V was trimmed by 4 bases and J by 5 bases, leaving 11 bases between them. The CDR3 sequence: CASSSASKETQYF. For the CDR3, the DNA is TGTGCCAGCAGCTCAGCATCGAAGGAGACCCAGTACTTC.

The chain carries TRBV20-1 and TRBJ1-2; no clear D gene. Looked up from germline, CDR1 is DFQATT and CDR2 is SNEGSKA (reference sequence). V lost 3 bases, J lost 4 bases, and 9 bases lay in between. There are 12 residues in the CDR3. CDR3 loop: CSARYQSYGYTF. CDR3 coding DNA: TGCAGTGCTAGGTATCAAAGCTATGGCTACACCTTC.

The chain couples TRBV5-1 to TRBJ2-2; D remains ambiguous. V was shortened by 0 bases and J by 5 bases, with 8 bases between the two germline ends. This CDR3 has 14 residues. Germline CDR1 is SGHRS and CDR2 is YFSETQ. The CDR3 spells CASSLGDGTGELFF. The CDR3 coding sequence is TGCGCCAGCAGCTTGGGGGATGGGACCGGGGAGCTGTTTTTT. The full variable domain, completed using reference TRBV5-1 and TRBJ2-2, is KAGVTQTPRYLIKTRGQQVTLSCSPISGHRSVSWYQQTPGQGLQFLFEYFSETQRNKGNFPGRFSGRQFSNSRSEMNVSTLELGDSALYLCASSLGDGTGELFFGEGSRLTVL.

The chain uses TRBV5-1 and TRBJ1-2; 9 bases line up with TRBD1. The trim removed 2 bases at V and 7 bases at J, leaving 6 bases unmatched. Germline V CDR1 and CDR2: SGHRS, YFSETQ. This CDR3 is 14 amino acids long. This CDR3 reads CASSLGQGPSGYTF. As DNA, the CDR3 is TGCGCCAGCAGCTTAGGACAGGGGCCGAGTGGCTACACCTTC.

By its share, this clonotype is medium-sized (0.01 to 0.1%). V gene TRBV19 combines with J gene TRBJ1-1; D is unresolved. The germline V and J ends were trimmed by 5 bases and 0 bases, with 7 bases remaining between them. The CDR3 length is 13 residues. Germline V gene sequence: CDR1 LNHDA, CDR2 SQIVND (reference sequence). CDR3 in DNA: TGTGCCAGTAGTTCCGGGTTGAACACTGAAGCTTTCTTT. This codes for CASSSGLNTEAFF.

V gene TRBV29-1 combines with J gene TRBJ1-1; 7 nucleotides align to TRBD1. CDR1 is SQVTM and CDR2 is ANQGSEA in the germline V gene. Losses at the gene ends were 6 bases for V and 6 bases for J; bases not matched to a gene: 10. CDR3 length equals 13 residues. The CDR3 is CSVARQGTAEAFF. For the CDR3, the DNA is TGCAGCGTGGCTAGACAGGGAACGGCTGAAGCTTTCTTT.

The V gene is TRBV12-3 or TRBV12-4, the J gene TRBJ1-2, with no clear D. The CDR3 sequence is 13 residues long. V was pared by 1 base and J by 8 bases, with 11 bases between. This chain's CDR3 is CASSLELPTGYTF. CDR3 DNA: TGTGCCAGCAGTTTAGAGCTACCCACGGGCTACACCTTC.

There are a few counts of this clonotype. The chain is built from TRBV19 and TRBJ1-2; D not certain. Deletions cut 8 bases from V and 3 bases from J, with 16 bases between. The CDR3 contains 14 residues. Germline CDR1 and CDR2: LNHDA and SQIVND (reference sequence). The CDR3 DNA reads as TGTGCCAGTTCCCTGTGGAGGGATTACTATGGCTACACCTTC. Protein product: CASSLWRDYYGYTF.